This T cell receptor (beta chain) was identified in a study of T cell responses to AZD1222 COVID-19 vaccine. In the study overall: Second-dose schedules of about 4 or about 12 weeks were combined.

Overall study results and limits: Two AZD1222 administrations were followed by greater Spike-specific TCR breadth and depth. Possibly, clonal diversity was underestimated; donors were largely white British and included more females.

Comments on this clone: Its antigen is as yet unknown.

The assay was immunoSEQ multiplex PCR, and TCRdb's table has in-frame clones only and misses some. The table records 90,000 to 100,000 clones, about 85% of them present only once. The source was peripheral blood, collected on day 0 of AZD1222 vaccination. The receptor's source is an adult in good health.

In DNA, the CDR3 is TGTGCCAGCAGGCTAATCGGGACAGGGGACACTGAAGCTTTCTTT. This codes for CASRLIGTGDTEAFF. The chain is built from TRBV27 and TRBJ1-1; 10 bases map to TRBD1. Germline lookup yields CDR1 MNHEY and CDR2 SMNVEV (reference sequence). The CDR3 extends over 15 amino acids. With V trimmed by 6 bases and J by 3 bases, 7 bases remained unmatched.